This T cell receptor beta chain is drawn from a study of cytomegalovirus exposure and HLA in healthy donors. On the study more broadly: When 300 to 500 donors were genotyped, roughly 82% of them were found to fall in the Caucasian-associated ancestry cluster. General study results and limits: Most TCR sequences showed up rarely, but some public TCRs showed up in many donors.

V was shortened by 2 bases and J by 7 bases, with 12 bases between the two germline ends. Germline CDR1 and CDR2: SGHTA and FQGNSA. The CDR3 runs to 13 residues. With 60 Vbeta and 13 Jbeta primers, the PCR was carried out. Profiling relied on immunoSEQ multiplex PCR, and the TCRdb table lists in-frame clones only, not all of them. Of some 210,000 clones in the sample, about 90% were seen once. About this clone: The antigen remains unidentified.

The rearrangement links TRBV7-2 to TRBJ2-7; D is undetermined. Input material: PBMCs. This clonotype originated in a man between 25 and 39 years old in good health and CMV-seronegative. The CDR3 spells CASSLIFLDEQYF. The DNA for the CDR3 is TGTGCCAGCAGCTTAATCTTTCTAGATGAGCAGTACTTC.